These 6 T cell receptor beta chains share one sample of origin, sequenced in a study of T-cell memory formation after mild COVID-19. TCRdb reprocessed the 5' RACE reads via MiXCR and lists one record per CDR3 protein. Of some 120,000 distinct CDR3 sequences listed, about 17% were seen once; the top ten hold approximately 15%. The sequenced sample was PBMCs or a T cell subset sorted from them (not recorded which). All receptors come from an adult woman who had mild COVID-19 (a few samples of this study predate the infection). Cell type and time point are not known.

The chain combines TRBV5-1 with TRBJ2-1, with 7 bases fitting TRBD2. The junction had 5 bases not matched to a gene; V was cut back by 0 bases and J by 2 bases. CDR1 and CDR2 (germline): SGHRS, YFSETQ. This CDR3 is built from 16 residues. CDR3 residues: CASSLAKGTTYNEQFF. The CDR3 DNA sequence: TGCGCCAGCAGCTTGGCCAAGGGGACTACCTACAATGAGCAGTTCTTC.

This chain joins TRBV6-6 and TRBJ2-2; 11 nucleotides line up with TRBD2. There are 15 residues in the CDR3. V was clipped by 4 bases and J by 3 bases; unmatched bases: 1. Germline assignment: CDR1 MNHNY and CDR2 SVGAGI (reference sequence). The CDR3 DNA is TGTGCCAGCAGTTTAGCGGGAGGGGACACCGGGGAGCTGTTTTTT. Translated, it gives CASSLAGGDTGELFF.

The chain joins TRBV19 to TRBJ2-1; the D gene is possibly TRBD1 (6 bases). The CDR3 has 15 amino acids. CDR1 is LNHDA, CDR2 SQIVND, per germline (reference sequence). The germline V and J ends were trimmed by 3 bases and 2 bases, with 11 bases remaining between them. The CDR3 region is CASSMNRVPYNEQFF. The CDR3 DNA is TGTGCCAGTAGTATGAACAGGGTTCCCTACAATGAGCAGTTCTTC.

In nucleotides, the CDR3 is TGCGCCAGCAGCTTGGAGGGGACGCCCCATGGAAACACCATATATTTT. As protein: CASSLEGTPHGNTIYF. The chain combines TRBV5-1 with TRBJ1-3; D is perhaps TRBD1 (5 bases). Trimming pared 0 bases from V and 3 bases from J, leaving 13 bases between. This CDR3 is 16 amino acids long. Germline CDR1 reads SGHRS; CDR2 reads YFSETQ. Using reference TRBV5-1 and TRBJ1-3 for the parts outside the CDR3, the full variable domain is KAGVTQTPRYLIKTRGQQVTLSCSPISGHRSVSWYQQTPGQGLQFLFEYFSETQRNKGNFPGRFSGRQFSNSRSEMNVSTLELGDSALYLCASSLEGTPHGNTIYFGEGSWLTVV.

The table lists this clonotype with many counts. The V call is TRBV29-1, the J call TRBJ2-1, with D hard to call. The CDR3 contains 11 residues. The V end was cut by 8 bases, the J end by 4 bases, with 9 bases between. Germline lookup yields CDR1 SQVTM and CDR2 ANQGSEA. The CDR3 here is CSSGPYNEQFF. The CDR3 coding sequence is TGCAGCTCGGGCCCGTACAATGAGCAGTTCTTC.

The rearrangement joins TRBV5-5 to TRBJ2-7, with 7 positions matching TRBD1. In germline, CDR1 is SGHKS, CDR2 YYEKEE (reference sequence). This CDR3 region has 14 residues. V was pared by 4 bases and J by 4 bases, with 8 bases of the junction left unmatched. The CDR3 loop reads CASSGAGGRYEQYF. CDR3 coding DNA: TGTGCCAGCAGCGGTGCAGGGGGTAGGTACGAGCAGTACTTC. The full variable domain, rest sourced from reference TRBV5-5 and TRBJ2-7, is DAGVTQSPTHLIKTRGQQVTLRCSPISGHKSVSWYQQVLGQGPQFIFQYYEKEERGRGNFPDRFSARQFPNYSSELNVNALLLGDSALYLCASSGAGGRYEQYFGPGTRLTVT.